The following is a T cell receptor (beta chain) sequence with its context. Antigen unknown. These data come from a study of OX40 agonist ivuxolimab in advanced cancers. Study background: Patients were infused with ivuxolimab every 2 weeks at 0.01 to 10 mg/kg. People who had prior anti-PD-1, anti-PD-L1 or anti-CTLA-4 therapy could take part, and less than 50% had some.

Study-level results: Expanded clones were, on average, more numerous in CD8+ T cells than in CD4+.

Profiled with immunoSEQ multiplex PCR; TCRdb holds only in-frame clones, not every one. Among 85,000 to 100,000 clones, 85% to 95% were seen once, and the ten largest hold around 0.28%. This CDR3 is 16 amino acids long. Trimming cost V 5 bases and J 1 base, with 17 bases left between them. Germline-derived CDR1 and CDR2 are SEHNR and FQNEAQ (reference sequence). The material sequenced was CD4+ or CD8+ T cells sorted from blood, taken in a trial of the OX40 agonist ivuxolimab. This clonotype was sampled from an adult with an advanced solid tumor such as melanoma, head and neck, liver or kidney cancer. J is TRBJ1-1 and V is TRBV7-9; tentatively, D is TRBD1 (5 bases). This CDR3 is CASSLQGVLSNTEAFF. CDR3 DNA sequence: TGTGCCAGCAGCCTGCAGGGTGTCCTTTCGAACACTGAAGCTTTCTTT.